A single sample is the source of the 28 T cell receptor beta chains below, sequenced in a study of beta chain features in type 1 diabetes. Study results and caveats: Moderate yet significant TCRB CDR3 shortening was seen in Type 1 diabetes patients in all four CD4+ subsets.

The investigators reverse transcribed all of the isolated RNA, so they sequenced expressed TCRB transcripts. Data came from immunoSEQ multiplex PCR; TCRdb stores just in-frame clones and leaves some out. The sample gives more than 250,000 clones, 20% of which show up once; more than 0.025% is in the top ten. No antigen is known for these receptors. Sequencing was done on a sample of naive CD4+ T cells from blood. Every receptor here comes from a woman aged 40 to 50 with type 1 diabetes.

This clone was counted a few times. The chain joins TRBV21-1 to TRBJ1-5. TRBV21-1 is flagged as a pseudogene. This CDR3 comprises 15 residues. CDR3 residues: CASSSIGGSNQPQHF. The CDR3 nucleotides read TGTGCCAGCAGCTCAATCGGGGGGTCCAATCAGCCCCAGCATTTT.

This clone has only a few counts. The chain links TRBV9 to TRBJ2-1; a weak D match, TRBD2 (6 bases). The CDR3 loop spans 16 amino acids. Germline V gene sequence: CDR1 SGDLS, CDR2 YYNGEE. V shed 4 bases and J shed 0 bases, with 14 bases lying between them. CDR3 DNA sequence: TGTGCCAGCAGCCCAGCAACGGGAGCCTCCTACAATGAGCAGTTCTTC. As protein: CASSPATGASYNEQFF. The full variable domain, its missing parts supplied by reference TRBV9 and TRBJ2-1, is DSGVTQTPKHLITATGQRVTLRCSPRSGDLSVYWYQQSLDQGLQFLIQYYNGEERAKGNILERFSAQQFPDLHSELNLSSLELGDSALYFCASSPATGASYNEQFFGPGTRLTVL.

CDR3 coding DNA: TGTGCCAGCAGTTACGGGGCGGGGGGGCCCTACAATGAGCAGTTCTTC. Residues: CASSYGAGGPYNEQFF. This chain uses TRBV6-5 with TRBJ2-1, with 9 bases matching TRBD2. The CDR3 is made up of 16 amino acids. Germline CDR1 is MNHEY and CDR2 is SVGAGI. V gave up 2 bases and J gave up 2 bases; unmatched junction bases: 4.

In its sample, this clone was seen a few times. The J gene is TRBJ2-3, the V gene TRBV30; weak D call: TRBD2 (6 bases). Germline V CDR1 and CDR2: GTSNPN, SVGIG (reference sequence). This CDR3 spans 14 amino acids. The V end lost 4 bases, the J end lost 8 bases, and 19 bases lay between the germline ends. As DNA, the CDR3 is TGTGCCTGGATGAAAGCGGGCAGCCCGGGTACGCAGTATTTT. It specifies CAWMKAGSPGTQYF.

The chain carries TRBV30 and TRBJ2-1; 8 nucleotides agree with TRBD2. The germline V gene has CDR1 GTSNPN and CDR2 SVGIG (reference sequence). The CDR3 totals 14 residues. V shed 7 bases and J 6 bases; nucleotides not matched to a gene: 11. CDR3 DNA: TGTGCCTCTATGACACTAGCGGTAACCAATGAGCAGTTCTTC. As protein: CASMTLAVTNEQFF.

This clone was seen a handful of times. This chain uses TRBV9 with TRBJ2-7; TRBD1 matches at 7 bases. Unmatched junction bases numbered 1, after V lost 2 bases and J lost 5 bases. The CDR3 is 12 amino acids. CDR1 is SGDLS and CDR2 is YYNGEE in the germline V gene. The chain's CDR3 is CASSVGTDEQYF. For the CDR3, the DNA is TGTGCCAGCAGCGTCGGGACAGACGAGCAGTACTTC.

A few counts support this clone. The rearrangement links TRBV18 to TRBJ1-1; 10 bases align to TRBD1. Trimming took 6 bases from V and 1 from J; bases not matched to a gene: 11. The CDR3 has 17 residues. CDR1 is KGHSH and CDR2 is LQKENI in the germline V gene. This CDR3 is CASSGFWTGGRNTEAFF. The DNA of the CDR3 is TGTGCCAGCTCCGGATTTTGGACAGGGGGACGGAACACTGAAGCTTTCTTT.

This clone was observed a handful of times. This chain links TRBV25-1 with TRBJ2-7; possible D gene TRBD1, 5 bases. The V gene lost 2 bases and the J gene lost 4 bases, with 9 bases spanning the gap. The germline CDR1 and CDR2 sequences are MGHDK and SYGVNS. This CDR3 has 13 residues. The CDR3 DNA is TGTGCCAGCAGTGAAGTGGGGCAGTACGAGCAGTACTTC. This sequence encodes CASSEVGQYEQYF.

The genes are TRBV19 and TRBJ2-7, with no clear D. The germline V gene has CDR1 LNHDA and CDR2 SQIVND (reference sequence). With 9 bases removed from V and 2 bases from J, the gap between germline ends came to 17 bases. The CDR3 length is 14 residues. The CDR3 reads CASTESDLPYEQYF. CDR3 nucleotide sequence: TGTGCCAGCACTGAGAGCGACCTTCCCTACGAGCAGTACTTC.

This clone appeared a few times. The chain recombines TRBV25-1 with TRBJ2-3, with a weak D call TRBD2 (7 bases). This CDR3 comprises 14 residues. Looked up from germline, CDR1 is MGHDK and CDR2 is SYGVNS. V was shortened by 5 bases and J by 3 bases, with 12 bases between the two germline ends. The CDR3 spells CASSPGGGTDTQYF. The CDR3, as DNA: TGTGCCAGCAGTCCGGGGGGCGGGACAGATACGCAGTATTTT.

The table lists this clone with a few counts. The V call is TRBV4-1, the J call TRBJ1-5; TRBD1 might be the D (5 bases). Germline lookup yields CDR1 MGHRA and CDR2 YSYEKL. This CDR3 has 14 amino acids. V lost 0 bases, J lost 4 bases, and 7 bases lay in between. The CDR3: CASSQEDRNQPQHF. The CDR3, as DNA: TGCGCCAGCAGCCAAGAAGACAGAAATCAGCCCCAGCATTTT.

This clone was counted only a few times. The CDR3 loop is CSVAKAGRVRNEQFF. The CDR3 nucleotides read TGCAGCGTTGCGAAAGCGGGAAGGGTTAGGAATGAGCAGTTCTTC. This rearrangement joins TRBV29-1 to TRBJ2-1, with TRBD2 identical over 7 bases. The CDR3 consists of 15 residues. CDR1 and CDR2 from the germline V gene are SQVTM and ANQGSEA. J was trimmed by 7 bases and V by 4 bases; bases with no gene match: 13.

This sequence joins TRBV18 and TRBJ1-2; 7 nucleotides align to TRBD1. Germline lookup yields CDR1 KGHSH and CDR2 LQKENI. CDR3 length equals 14 residues. V lost 6 bases to trimming and J lost 6 bases; unmatched junction nucleotides: 10. In DNA, the CDR3 is TGTGCCAGCTCGGCCGGGACAGAAACGAATGGCTACACCTTC. Translating gives CASSAGTETNGYTF.

V gene TRBV29-1 combines with J gene TRBJ2-1; 9 bases align to TRBD2. CDR1 and CDR2 (germline): SQVTM, ANQGSEA. V lost 4 bases and J lost 3; bases outside the gene matches: 10. The CDR3 covers 16 residues. CDR3: CSVALRLAEVYNEQFF. The CDR3 nucleotides read TGCAGCGTTGCCCTAAGACTAGCGGAAGTCTACAATGAGCAGTTCTTC.

The V gene is TRBV28, the J gene TRBJ2-3, with TRBD2 matching over 10 bases. The CDR3 totals 15 residues. Looked up from germline, CDR1 is MDHEN and CDR2 is SYDVKM. J lost 8 bases, V lost 6 bases, and 11 bases had no gene match. CDR3 DNA sequence: TGTGCCAGCAGCTTAAGCGCTAGCGGGAGAGCTACGCAGTATTTT. Its protein product is CASSLSASGRATQYF.

The sample holds a few counts of this clone. The V call is TRBV7-2, the J call TRBJ2-1, with D perhaps matching TRBD2 (6 bases). V shed 6 bases and J shed 4 bases, with 16 bases lying between them. This CDR3 region has 15 residues. Germline V gene sequence: CDR1 SGHTA, CDR2 FQGNSA. CDR3 sequence: CASRLAGSFYNEQFF. The CDR3 DNA follows: TGTGCCAGCAGACTAGCTGGGTCCTTTTACAATGAGCAGTTCTTC.

This clone was detected only a few times. The CDR3 loop reads CAIRTGTGPYEQYF. The CDR3 DNA is TGTGCCATCAGGACCGGGACTGGACCCTACGAGCAGTACTTC. The rearrangement uses TRBV10-3 and TRBJ2-7; D perhaps matches TRBD2 (6 bases). Germline-derived CDR1 and CDR2 are ENHRY and SYGVKD. The CDR3 loop spans 14 amino acids. Trimming pared 6 bases from V and 2 bases from J, leaving 14 bases between.

This chain uses TRBV28 with TRBJ2-5; D gene uncertain. V was trimmed by 3 bases and J by 4 bases, leaving 6 bases between them. The CDR3 runs to 12 residues. Germline V CDR1 and CDR2: MDHEN, SYDVKM. This CDR3 is CASSLRRETQYF. Here the CDR3 DNA reads TGTGCCAGCAGTTTGAGGAGAGAGACCCAGTACTTC. Based on the CDR3 plus reference TRBV28 and TRBJ2-5, the full variable domain is DVKVTQSSRYLVKRTGEKVFLECVQDMDHENMFWYRQDPGLGLRLIYFSYDVKMKEKGDIPEGYSVSREKKERFSLILESASTNQTSMYLCASSLRRETQYFGPGTRLLVL.

This clone was picked up a small number of times. V usage is TRBV5-1 and J usage is TRBJ2-3; the D gene is possibly TRBD1 (6 bases). This CDR3 contains 14 residues. Germline lookup yields CDR1 SGHRS and CDR2 YFSETQ. Trimming cost V 3 bases and J 0 bases, with 8 bases left between them. Written as DNA, the CDR3 is TGCGCCAGCAGCTCCGGACAGAGCACAGATACGCAGTATTTT. Protein: CASSSGQSTDTQYF.

The CDR3 loop is CASSDRSSYEQYF. Written as DNA, the CDR3 is TGTGCCAGCAGCGACAGGTCCTCCTACGAGCAGTACTTC. The V and J genes are TRBV5-6 and TRBJ2-7; D might be TRBD1 (6 bases). The CDR3 totals 13 residues. Germline V CDR1 and CDR2: SGHDT, YYEEEE. The V gene lost 4 bases and the J gene lost 0 bases, with 8 bases spanning the gap.

Only a few counts were recorded for this clone. V and J are TRBV6-5 and TRBJ1-2, with TRBD1 identical over 10 bases. Germline lookup yields CDR1 MNHEY and CDR2 SVGAGI. The J segment lost 8 bases and the V segment lost 6 bases, leaving 0 bases of the junction unmatched. The CDR3 is 11 amino acids. CDR3 sequence: CASRTGGGYTF. The CDR3 region has the DNA TGTGCCAGCAGGACAGGGGGCGGCTACACCTTC.

The chain joins TRBV29-1 to TRBJ1-1; D unresolved. The germline CDR1 and CDR2 sequences are SQVTM and ANQGSEA. The CDR3 is made up of 11 amino acids. Trimming stripped 7 bases from V and 1 base from J, with 7 bases between. The CDR3 nucleotides are TGCAGCGGAAACAGGAACACTGAAGCTTTCTTT. This codes for CSGNRNTEAFF.

This chain uses TRBV2 with TRBJ1-1; a possible D gene is TRBD1 (6 bases). The CDR3 length is 11 residues. With 9 bases removed from V and 8 bases from J, the gap between germline ends came to 13 bases. The germline gives CDR1 SNHLY, CDR2 FYNNEI. CDR3 loop: CASGVDREAFF. In nucleotides, the CDR3 is TGTGCCAGTGGGGTCGACAGGGAAGCTTTCTTT.

This clone appeared a few times. This chain links TRBV2 with TRBJ1-6; the match to TRBD1 covers 7 bases. The J segment lost 7 bases and the V segment lost 2 bases, leaving 2 bases of the junction unmatched. Germline values: CDR1 SNHLY, CDR2 FYNNEI. The CDR3 extends over 14 amino acids. The CDR3 protein is CASSERGQNSPLHF. The DNA for the CDR3 is TGTGCCAGCAGTGAAAGGGGACAGAATTCACCCCTCCACTTT.

The rearrangement links TRBV19 to TRBJ1-2, with D unclear. The CDR3 consists of 13 residues. The V end lost 3 bases, the J end lost 4 bases, and 9 bases lay between the germline ends. In germline, CDR1 is LNHDA, CDR2 SQIVND (reference sequence). CDR3 in amino acids: CASSMSPIYGYTF. CDR3 sequence (DNA): TGTGCCAGTAGTATGAGCCCGATCTATGGCTACACCTTC.

This chain uses TRBV5-1 with TRBJ1-6, with D unresolved. Germline CDR1 SGHRS, CDR2 YFSETQ. The CDR3 consists of 13 residues. V lost 3 bases, J lost 7 bases, and 8 bases lay in between. For the CDR3, the DNA is TGCGCCAGCAGCTATTCTAGCAATTCACCCCTCCACTTT. This translates into CASSYSSNSPLHF.

This clone was counted only a few times. The gene calls are TRBV7-2 and TRBJ1-5, with D maybe TRBD1 (5 bases). V was cut by 5 bases and J by 2 bases, with 10 bases left in between. The V gene's germline CDR1 is SGHTA and CDR2 FQGNSA. The CDR3 consists of 14 residues. The CDR3 nucleotides read TGTGCCAGCAGCGGGGCTGAGGGCAATCAGCCCCAGCATTTT. Translation: CASSGAEGNQPQHF.

The table lists this clone with a few counts. This chain connects TRBV4-3 to TRBJ2-7; the match to TRBD1 covers 9 bases. The CDR3 is 15 residues long. V shed 3 bases and J 6 bases; nucleotides not matched to a gene: 9. Germline V gene data show CDR1 as LGHNA and CDR2 as YSLEER. CDR3 amino acids: CASSHWGQGLGEQYF. The CDR3 DNA reads TGCGCCAGCAGCCATTGGGGACAGGGACTGGGCGAGCAGTACTTC.